Below, 9 T cell receptor beta chains from the same sample are listed, as sequenced in a study of blood T cell repertoires in COVID-19. Method: immunoSEQ multiplex PCR; TCRdb's copy keeps in-frame clones and lacks some. The table shows roughly 300,000 clones, with just over 85% occurring only once. Sequenced material: PBMCs or T cells enriched from blood (not recorded which). These receptors all stem from a woman between 40 and 50 years old with acute COVID-19.

The V and J genes are TRBV5-5 and TRBJ1-1; D might be TRBD1 (5 bases). This CDR3 comprises 15 residues. The V and J ends lost 0 bases and 3 bases respectively, with 12 bases between them. Germline lookup yields CDR1 SGHKS and CDR2 YYEKEE (reference sequence). The CDR3 DNA sequence: TGTGCCAGCAGCTTGGATGGCGGGGCGTACACTGAAGCTTTCTTT. Protein product: CASSLDGGAYTEAFF.

The chain joins TRBV7-9 to TRBJ1-2; 7 bases are shared with TRBD1. CDR1 SEHNR and CDR2 FQNEAQ come from the germline V gene (reference sequence). Germline trimming cut 5 bases from V and 2 bases from J; bases unmatched to any gene: 8. The CDR3 is made up of 15 amino acids. Here the CDR3 reads CASSLSATGNYGYTF. CDR3 nucleotide sequence: TGTGCCAGCAGCCTAAGCGCGACAGGGAACTATGGCTACACCTTC.

The chain recombines TRBV12-5 with TRBJ1-2, with 9 positions matching TRBD1. The CDR3 spans 15 residues. V trimming: 1 base; J trimming: 5 bases; junction bases outside the gene matches: 5. CDR1 and CDR2 (germline): LGHNT, FRNRAP. DNA for the CDR3: TGTGCTAGTGGTTTGGGATCCGGGACAGGGTATGGCTACACCTTC. This translates into CASGLGSGTGYGYTF.

About this clone: This sample includes further DNA sequences coding for the same CDR3. CDR3 in amino acids: CASSPRWTGNTEAFF. The CDR3 nucleotides read TGTGCCAGCAGCCCACGATGGACAGGGAACACTGAAGCTTTCTTT. The chain combines TRBV7-2 with TRBJ1-1; TRBD1 matches 7 bases. Germline CDR1 and CDR2: SGHTA and FQGNSA. There are 15 residues in the CDR3. V gave up 5 bases and J gave up 1 base; unmatched junction bases: 7.

The chain recombines TRBV7-2 with TRBJ1-5, with D uncertain. CDR1 is SGHTA, CDR2 FQGNSA, per germline. This CDR3 is built from 15 residues. Trimming left V 0 bases short and J 4 bases short, with 10 bases between. The CDR3 sequence is CASSLARVSNQPQHF. In DNA form, the CDR3 reads TGTGCCAGCAGCTTAGCGAGGGTCTCTAATCAGCCCCAGCATTTT.

The chain recombines TRBV6-6 with TRBJ2-1; 14 bases match TRBD2. With 6 bases clipped from V and 9 bases from J, the junction kept 7 bases outside the gene matches. From germline, CDR1 is MNHNY and CDR2 SVGAGI (reference sequence). This CDR3 is built from 15 residues. CDR3 bases: TGTGCCAGCAGATCCGGACTAGCGGGAGGTAGTGAGCAGTTCTTC. It is translated as CASRSGLAGGSEQFF.

Only one count was recorded for this clone. The chain joins TRBV6-6 to TRBJ2-2; 7 bases agree with TRBD1. The V segment lost 5 bases and the J segment 5 bases; nucleotides outside the gene matches: 8. Germline CDR1 MNHNY, CDR2 SVGAGI (reference sequence). This CDR3 has 15 residues. The CDR3 region has the DNA TGTGCCAGCAGTCTACAGGGGCGGACGACCGGGGAGCTGTTTTTT. Amino acids: CASSLQGRTTGELFF.

The chain recombines TRBV5-1 with TRBJ1-6; unclear D gene. The V gene lost 1 base and the J gene lost 0 bases, with 8 bases spanning the gap. CDR1 and CDR2 (germline): SGHRS, YFSETQ. The CDR3 contains 16 residues. The CDR3 protein is CASSLYGDSYNSPLHF. The CDR3 nucleotides read TGCGCCAGCAGCTTGTATGGAGACTCCTATAATTCACCCCTCCACTTT.

This clone appeared a few times. For the CDR3, the DNA is TGTGCCAGCAGCAGGGACGGGGGGACCGGGGAGCTGTTTTTT. It encodes CASSRDGGTGELFF. This chain uses TRBV5-4 with TRBJ2-2, with 7 bases identical to TRBD2. V lost 4 bases to trimming and J lost 5 bases; unmatched junction nucleotides: 5. This CDR3 is 14 amino acids long. Per germline, CDR1 SGHNT and CDR2 YYREEE (reference sequence).